These 16 T cell receptor beta chains were sequenced from one sample in a study of T-cell reconstitution after alpha-beta-depleted transplantation in children. Construction of the TCRbeta library involved unique molecular identifiers. TCRdb analysed the PCR reads with MiXCR anew, one entry per CDR3 protein. The top ten hold around 30% of the sample, which has about 980,000 distinct CDR3 sequences, roughly 31% seen once. The starting material was PBMCs, mostly from graft donor cells, obtained 360 days after TCRalphabeta/CD19-depleted stem cell transplant. These receptors were taken from a boy in the first two years of life who had a stem cell transplant for SCID, so the T cells may come from the graft donor.

This clonotype has just a few counts. The genes are TRBV12-3 or TRBV12-4 and TRBJ2-7, with 7 bases matching TRBD1. The CDR3 is made up of 15 amino acids. With V trimmed by 3 bases and J by 3 bases, 8 bases remained unmatched. CDR3 sequence reads: CASSFTGVVIYEQYF. CDR3 DNA sequence: TGTGCCAGCAGTTTTACAGGGGTCGTTATCTACGAGCAGTACTTC.

This clonotype was observed a handful of times. The genes are TRBV5-1 and TRBJ2-3; 9 bases map to TRBD2. V trimming: 1 base; J trimming: 2 bases; junction bases outside the gene matches: 8. Germline V gene data show CDR1 as SGHRS and CDR2 as YFSETQ. The CDR3 is 17 amino acids. CDR3 coding DNA: TGCGCCAGCAGCTTGCCGGTAGCGGGGGCGACCACAGATACGCAGTATTTT. Encoded protein: CASSLPVAGATTDTQYF.

The rearrangement uses TRBV20-1 and TRBJ2-2; D may correspond to TRBD1 or TRBD2 (5 bases each). Between the trimmed V and J ends, which lost 0 bases and 0 bases, there was a span of 14 bases. The CDR3 contains 17 residues. CDR1 DFQATT and CDR2 SNEGSKA come from the germline V gene (reference sequence). Here the CDR3 reads CSARDRGRGANTGELFF. The CDR3 DNA follows: TGCAGTGCTAGAGATAGGGGACGTGGCGCGAACACCGGGGAGCTGTTTTTT.

This clonotype was found a few times. The V gene is TRBV4-1, the J gene TRBJ2-3, with D tentatively TRBD2 (5 bases). The length of the CDR3 is 17 residues. The V gene lost 1 base and the J gene lost 1 base, with 15 bases spanning the gap. The germline gives CDR1 MGHRA, CDR2 YSYEKL. The CDR3 loop reads CASSQAWSVRGTDTQYF. CDR3 bases: TGCGCCAGCAGCCAAGCTTGGAGCGTGCGGGGCACAGATACGCAGTATTTT.

This clonotype was picked up a small number of times. V and J are TRBV7-8 and TRBJ2-5; the D is unclear. V was pared by 4 bases and J by 1 base, with 10 bases between. The CDR3 extends over 14 amino acids. Germline values: CDR1 SGHVS, CDR2 FQNEAQ. This chain's CDR3 is CASSSVFRQETQYF. CDR3 bases: TGTGCCAGCAGCTCCGTTTTCCGCCAAGAGACCCAGTACTTC.

A few counts support this clonotype. The V gene is TRBV20-1, the J gene TRBJ2-1; 12 positions agree with TRBD2. Per the germline V gene, CDR1 is DFQATT and CDR2 is SNEGSKA (reference sequence). The length of the CDR3 is 13 residues. V was clipped by 6 bases and J by 7 bases; unmatched bases: 4. The CDR3 DNA follows: TGCAGTGCCCCGCTAGCGGGGGGGAATGAGCAGTTCTTC. It specifies CSAPLAGGNEQFF.

The V gene is TRBV12-3 or TRBV12-4, the J gene TRBJ1-1; D remains ambiguous. The CDR3 is made up of 14 amino acids. Trimming left V 4 bases short and J 1 base short, with 10 bases between. The CDR3 loop reads CASSSPPWNTEAFF. CDR3 in DNA: TGTGCCAGCAGTTCCCCCCCCTGGAACACTGAAGCTTTCTTT.

The CDR3 loop reads CASSPEAGQGVYNEQFF. The CDR3 region has the DNA TGCGCCAGCAGCCCGGAAGCGGGACAGGGTGTCTACAATGAGCAGTTCTTC. The rearrangement uses TRBV5-1 and TRBJ2-1; TRBD1 matches at 9 bases. This CDR3 is built from 17 residues. The ends lost 4 bases at V and 3 bases at J; junction bases unmatched: 11. The germline V gene encodes CDR1 SGHRS and CDR2 YFSETQ.

V gene TRBV29-1 combines with J gene TRBJ2-1; D is unresolved. The CDR3 sequence is 15 residues long. V was cut by 0 bases and J by 3 bases, with 12 bases left in between. Germline V CDR1 and CDR2: SQVTM, ANQGSEA. CDR3 protein: CSVEDRLENYNEQFF. The CDR3 DNA is TGCAGCGTTGAAGATCGACTGGAAAACTACAATGAGCAGTTCTTC.

This clonotype was found a few times. The chain carries TRBV11-1 and TRBJ2-3, with 9 nucleotides matching TRBD2. In germline, CDR1 is SGHAT, CDR2 FQDESV (reference sequence). CDR3 size: 18 residues. V lost 5 bases, J lost 5 bases, and 17 bases stayed unmatched. The CDR3 DNA is TGTGCCAGCAGCAGGGGCCCAGGGACTAGCAGTTCTCAAGATACGCAGTATTTT. Translated: CASSRGPGTSSSQDTQYF.

The CDR3 nucleotides are TGTGCCACCGCCGGGGATACGCAGTATTTT. It codes for CATAGDTQYF. The chain has TRBV2 and TRBJ2-3; D unclear. This CDR3 is 10 amino acids long. The V end lost 10 bases, the J end lost 6 bases, and 8 bases lay between the germline ends. Germline loops: CDR1 SNHLY, CDR2 FYNNEI.

The chain has TRBV9 and TRBJ2-1, with 7 bases aligning to TRBD1. This CDR3 spans 16 amino acids. Per germline, CDR1 SGDLS and CDR2 YYNGEE. V lost 4 bases to trimming and J lost 6 bases; unmatched junction nucleotides: 13. The CDR3 sequence is CASSSEAQGDPNEQFF. CDR3 DNA: TGTGCCAGCAGCTCGGAGGCCCAGGGGGACCCCAATGAGCAGTTCTTC.

The CDR3 nucleotides are TGTGCCAGCAGCTTGAACGGGGGGCGGTCTGGGGCCAACGTCCTGACTTTC. Translated, it gives CASSLNGGRSGANVLTF. The chain has TRBV5-4 and TRBJ2-6; tentative D call: TRBD2 (7 bases). The ends were cut back, 1 base at V and 1 base at J, with 12 bases in the middle. The CDR3 is 17 amino acids. Germline CDR1 reads SGHNT; CDR2 reads YYREEE (reference sequence).

The chain uses TRBV4-1 and TRBJ1-6; D gene unclear. The CDR3 extends over 15 amino acids. Germline CDR1 is MGHRA and CDR2 is YSYEKL. The ends were cut back, 0 bases at V and 7 bases at J, with 10 bases in the middle. The CDR3 nucleotides are TGCGCCAGCAGCCAAGACCGACTCCGGAATTCACCCCTCCACTTT. Translating gives CASSQDRLRNSPLHF.

CDR3 residues: CASSPRQTGLAGDLNEQFF. As DNA, the CDR3 is TGCGCCAGCAGCCCCCGGCAGACGGGACTAGCGGGGGATCTAAATGAGCAGTTCTTC. The chain joins TRBV5-1 to TRBJ2-1, with TRBD2 identical over 14 bases. With 4 bases clipped from V and 7 bases from J, the junction kept 16 bases outside the gene matches. This CDR3 comprises 19 residues. CDR1 and CDR2 from the germline V gene are SGHRS and YFSETQ.

The chain joins TRBV7-2 to TRBJ2-6, with unresolved D. The CDR3 sequence is 15 residues long. V was cut by 1 base and J by 0 bases, with 4 bases left in between. CDR1 and CDR2 from the germline V gene are SGHTA and FQGNSA. In nucleotides, the CDR3 is TGTGCCAGCAGCTTAGTTGACTCTGGGGCCAACGTCCTGACTTTC. Its translation: CASSLVDSGANVLTF. Drawing the rest from reference TRBV7-2 and TRBJ2-6, the complete variable domain is GAGVSQSPSNKVTEKGKDVELRCDPISGHTALYWYRQSLGQGLEFLIYFQGNSAPDKSGLPSDRFSAERTGGSVSTLTIQRTQQEDSAVYLCASSLVDSGANVLTFGAGSRLTVL.